This T cell receptor (beta chain) comes out of a study of shared clonotypes between healthy human individuals. This CDR3 is built from 13 residues. The germline V and J ends were trimmed by 2 bases and 4 bases, with 8 bases remaining between them. Germline V gene lookup returns CDR1 MNHEY and CDR2 SVGAGI. Measured with immunoSEQ multiplex PCR; TCRdb has only the in-frame clones, and not every one. This table has 1.5 million to 2.5 million clones, roughly 94% appearing once. The naive CD8 fraction comprised CD45RO-negative cells positively selected for CCR7 and excluded terminally differentiated effector memory CD45RA+ cells.

The chain recombines TRBV6-5 with TRBJ2-5; tentatively, D is TRBD1 (6 bases). The sequenced sample was naive CD8+ T cells sorted from blood. This receptor was identified in a man younger than 35 in good health. CDR3: CASSYNRAETQYF. CDR3 nucleotides: TGTGCCAGCAGTTACAACAGGGCAGAGACCCAGTACTTC.